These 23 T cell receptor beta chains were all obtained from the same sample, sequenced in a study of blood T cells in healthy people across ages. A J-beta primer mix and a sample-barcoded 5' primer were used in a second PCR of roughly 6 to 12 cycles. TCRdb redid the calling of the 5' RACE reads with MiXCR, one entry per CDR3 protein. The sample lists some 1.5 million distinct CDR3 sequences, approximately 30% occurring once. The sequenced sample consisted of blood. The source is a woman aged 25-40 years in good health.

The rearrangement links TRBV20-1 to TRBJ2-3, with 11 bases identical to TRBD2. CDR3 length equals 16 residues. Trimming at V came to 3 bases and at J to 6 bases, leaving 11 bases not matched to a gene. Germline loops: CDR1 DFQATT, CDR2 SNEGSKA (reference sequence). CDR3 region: CSASAVLAGAGDTQYF. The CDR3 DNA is TGCAGTGCTAGCGCCGTACTAGCGGGGGCTGGGGATACGCAGTATTTT.

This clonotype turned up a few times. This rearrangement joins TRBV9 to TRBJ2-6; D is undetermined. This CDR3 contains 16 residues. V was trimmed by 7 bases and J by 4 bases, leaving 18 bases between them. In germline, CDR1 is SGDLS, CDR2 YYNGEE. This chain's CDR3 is CASARAGTSGANVLTF. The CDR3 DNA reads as TGTGCCAGCGCCCGGGCAGGTACTTCCGGGGCCAACGTCCTGACTTTC. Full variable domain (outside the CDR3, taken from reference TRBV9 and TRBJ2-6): DSGVTQTPKHLITATGQRVTLRCSPRSGDLSVYWYQQSLDQGLQFLIQYYNGEERAKGNILERFSAQQFPDLHSELNLSSLELGDSALYFCASARAGTSGANVLTFGAGSRLTVL.

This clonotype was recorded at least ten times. CDR3 sequence (DNA): TGTGCCAGCAGCTTAAGTGGGAAGTTACTAGCCAAAAACATTCAGTACTTC. This sequence encodes CASSLSGKLLAKNIQYF. The chain employs TRBV7-2 and TRBJ2-4; no reliable D call. Germline CDR1 SGHTA, CDR2 FQGNSA. V was cut by 2 bases and J by 0 bases, with 14 bases left in between. This CDR3 is built from 17 residues.

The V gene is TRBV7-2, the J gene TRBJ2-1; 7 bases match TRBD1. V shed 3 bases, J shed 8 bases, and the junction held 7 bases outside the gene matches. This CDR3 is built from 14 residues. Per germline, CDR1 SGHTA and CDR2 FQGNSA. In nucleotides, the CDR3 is TGTGCCAGCAGCTTCACAGGGGCGATGGATGAGCAGTTCTTC. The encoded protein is CASSFTGAMDEQFF. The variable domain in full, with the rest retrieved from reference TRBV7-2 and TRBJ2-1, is GAGVSQSPSNKVTEKGKDVELRCDPISGHTALYWYRQSLGQGLEFLIYFQGNSAPDKSGLPSDRFSAERTGGSVSTLTIQRTQQEDSAVYLCASSFTGAMDEQFFGPGTRLTVL.

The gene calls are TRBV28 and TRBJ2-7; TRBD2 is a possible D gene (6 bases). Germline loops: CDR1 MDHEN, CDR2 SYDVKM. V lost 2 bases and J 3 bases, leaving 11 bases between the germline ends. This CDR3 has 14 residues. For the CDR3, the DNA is TGTGCCAGCAGTTTACTCGGGGGACTCTACGAGCAGTACTTC. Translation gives CASSLLGGLYEQYF.

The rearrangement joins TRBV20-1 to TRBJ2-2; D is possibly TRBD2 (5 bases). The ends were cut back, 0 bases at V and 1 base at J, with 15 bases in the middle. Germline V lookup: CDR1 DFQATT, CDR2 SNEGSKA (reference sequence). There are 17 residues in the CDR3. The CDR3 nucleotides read TGCAGTGCTAGAGATCATCAAGGCGGGTGGAACACCGGGGAGCTGTTTTTT. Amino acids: CSARDHQGGWNTGELFF.

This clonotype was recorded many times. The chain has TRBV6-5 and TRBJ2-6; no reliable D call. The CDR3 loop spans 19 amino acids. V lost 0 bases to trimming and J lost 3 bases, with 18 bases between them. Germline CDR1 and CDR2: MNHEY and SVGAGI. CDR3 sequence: CASSYSGLTPKGGANVLTF. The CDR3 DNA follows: TGTGCCAGCAGTTACTCAGGCCTCACCCCTAAGGGTGGGGCCAACGTCCTGACTTTC.

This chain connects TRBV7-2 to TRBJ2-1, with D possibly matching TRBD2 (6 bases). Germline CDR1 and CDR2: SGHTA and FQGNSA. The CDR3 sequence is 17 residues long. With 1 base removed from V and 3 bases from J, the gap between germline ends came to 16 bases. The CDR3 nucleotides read TGTGCCAGCAGCTTAGACCCTCCTAGCGTTTACTACAATGAGCAGTTCTTC. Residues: CASSLDPPSVYYNEQFF.

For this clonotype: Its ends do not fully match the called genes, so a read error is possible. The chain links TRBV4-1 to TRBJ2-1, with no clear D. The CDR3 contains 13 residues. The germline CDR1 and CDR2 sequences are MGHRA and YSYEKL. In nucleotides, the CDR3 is TGCGCCAGCAGCCAAGAAACGGAGACTGAGGAGTTCTTC. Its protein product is CASSQETETEEFF.

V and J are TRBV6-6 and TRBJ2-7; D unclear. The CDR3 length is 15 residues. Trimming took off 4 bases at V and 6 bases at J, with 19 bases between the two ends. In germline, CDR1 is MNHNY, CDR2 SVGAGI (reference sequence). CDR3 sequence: CASSSQESAWGEQYF. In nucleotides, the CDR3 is TGTGCCAGCAGTTCCCAGGAAAGTGCTTGGGGCGAGCAGTACTTC.

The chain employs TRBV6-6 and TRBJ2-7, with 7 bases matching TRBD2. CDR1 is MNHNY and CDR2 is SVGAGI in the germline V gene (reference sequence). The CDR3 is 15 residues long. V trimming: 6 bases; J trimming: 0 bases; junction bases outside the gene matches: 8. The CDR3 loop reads CASRGGGASSYEQYF. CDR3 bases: TGTGCCAGCAGGGGGGGAGGGGCAAGCTCCTACGAGCAGTACTTC.

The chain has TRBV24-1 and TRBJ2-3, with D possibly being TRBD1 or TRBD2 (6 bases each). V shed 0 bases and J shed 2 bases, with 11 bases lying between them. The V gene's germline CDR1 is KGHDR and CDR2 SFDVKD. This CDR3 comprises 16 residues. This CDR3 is CATSDLGGGPTDTQYF. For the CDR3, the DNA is TGTGCCACCAGTGATTTGGGAGGGGGGCCCACAGATACGCAGTATTTT.

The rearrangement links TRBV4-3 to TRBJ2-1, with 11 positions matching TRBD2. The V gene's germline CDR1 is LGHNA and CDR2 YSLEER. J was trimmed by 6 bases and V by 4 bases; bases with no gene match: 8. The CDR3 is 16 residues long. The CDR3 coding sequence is TGCGCCAGCAGCCTGGGACTAGCGGAGGGGGGCAATGAGCAGTTCTTC. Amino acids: CASSLGLAEGGNEQFF.

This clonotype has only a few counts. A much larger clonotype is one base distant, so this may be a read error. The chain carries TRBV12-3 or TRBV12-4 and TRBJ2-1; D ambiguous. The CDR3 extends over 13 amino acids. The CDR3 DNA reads TGTACCAGCACCTTCCCCAGATACAATGAGCAGTTCTTC. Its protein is CTSTFPRYNEQFF.

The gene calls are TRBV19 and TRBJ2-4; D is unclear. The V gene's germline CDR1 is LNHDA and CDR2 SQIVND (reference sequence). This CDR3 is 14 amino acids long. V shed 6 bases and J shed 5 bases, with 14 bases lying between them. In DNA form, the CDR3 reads TGTGCCAGTAGCCTCAAGGTTCGGGAAAACATTCAGTACTTC. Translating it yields CASSLKVRENIQYF.

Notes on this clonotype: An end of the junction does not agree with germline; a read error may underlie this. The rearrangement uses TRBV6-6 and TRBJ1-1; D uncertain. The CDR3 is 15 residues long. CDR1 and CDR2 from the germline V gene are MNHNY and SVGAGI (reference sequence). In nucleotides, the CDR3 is TGTGCCAGCAGCCTCGGATCGTGGATGAACACTGAAACTTTCTTT. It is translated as CASSLGSWMNTETFF.

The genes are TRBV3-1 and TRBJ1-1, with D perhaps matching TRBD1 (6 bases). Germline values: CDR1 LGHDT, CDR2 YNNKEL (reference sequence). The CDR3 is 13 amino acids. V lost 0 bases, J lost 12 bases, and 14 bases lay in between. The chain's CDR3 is CASSQDSHRVTFF. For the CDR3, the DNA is TGTGCCAGCAGCCAAGATTCCCACAGGGTAACTTTCTTT.

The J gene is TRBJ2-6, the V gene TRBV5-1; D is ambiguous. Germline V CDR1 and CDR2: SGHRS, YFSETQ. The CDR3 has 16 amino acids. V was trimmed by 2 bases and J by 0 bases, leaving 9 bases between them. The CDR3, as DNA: TGCGCCAGCAGCTTACTGTCGGTCTCTGGGGCCAACGTCCTGACTTTC. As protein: CASSLLSVSGANVLTF.

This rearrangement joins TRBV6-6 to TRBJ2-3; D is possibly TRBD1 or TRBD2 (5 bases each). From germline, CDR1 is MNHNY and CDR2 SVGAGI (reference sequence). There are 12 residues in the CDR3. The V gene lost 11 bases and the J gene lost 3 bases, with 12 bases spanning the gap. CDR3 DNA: TGTGCCGCCCGCGAGGGGACAGATACGCAGTATTTT. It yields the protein CAAREGTDTQYF.

The DNA of the CDR3 is TGTGCCAGTAGGAGGCGCGGGGGCGACGTGGTCTATGGCTACACCTTC. The encoded protein is CASRRRGGDVVYGYTF. The gene calls are TRBV19 and TRBJ1-2; D is possibly TRBD1 (6 bases). The CDR3 is made up of 16 amino acids. V dropped 6 bases and J dropped 4 bases, with 21 bases sitting between them. Looked up from germline, CDR1 is LNHDA and CDR2 is SQIVND (reference sequence).

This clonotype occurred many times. The CDR3 sequence: CASSPDPQETQYF. The CDR3 DNA reads TGTGCCAGCTCACCGGACCCGCAAGAGACCCAGTACTTC. This rearrangement joins TRBV18 to TRBJ2-5; D not certain. The CDR3 totals 13 residues. Deletions cut 3 bases from V and 2 bases from J, with 7 bases between. Per germline, CDR1 KGHSH and CDR2 LQKENI.

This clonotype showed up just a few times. CDR3 DNA: TGTGCCATCAGTGAGTCGGCTAGCGGGAGAGGCACAGATACGCAGTATTTT. Translated, it gives CAISESASGRGTDTQYF. The chain is built from TRBV10-3 and TRBJ2-3; 10 bases fit TRBD2. Germline-derived CDR1 and CDR2 are ENHRY and SYGVKD. The CDR3 extends over 17 amino acids. V lost 0 bases and J lost 1; bases outside the gene matches: 4.

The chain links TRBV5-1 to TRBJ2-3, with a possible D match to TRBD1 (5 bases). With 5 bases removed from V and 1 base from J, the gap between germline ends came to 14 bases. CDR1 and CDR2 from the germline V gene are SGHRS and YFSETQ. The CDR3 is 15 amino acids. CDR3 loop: CASRTGTLRTDTQYF. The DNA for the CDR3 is TGCGCCAGCAGAACAGGAACCTTACGCACAGATACGCAGTATTTT.